These 12 T cell receptor beta chains share one sample of origin, sequenced in a study of blood T cell repertoires in COVID-19. Some clones are missing from TCRdb's copy, which holds only in-frame ones; the method was immunoSEQ multiplex PCR. The sample records some 200,000 clones, about 83% being singletons. Sequences were obtained from peripheral blood. The receptors here all came from a woman between 50 and 59 years old with active or convalescent COVID-19.

The chain combines TRBV5-4 with TRBJ1-3; 9 positions agree with TRBD1. The CDR3 length is 14 residues. Germline values: CDR1 SGHNT, CDR2 YYREEE (reference sequence). V lost 3 bases and J lost 4; bases outside the gene matches: 2. For the CDR3, the DNA is TGTGCCAGCAGCTCGACAGGGGGAGGAAACACCATATATTTT. Protein: CASSSTGGGNTIYF.

This sequence joins TRBV7-9 and TRBJ1-6; TRBD1 might be the D (5 bases). Germline-derived CDR1 and CDR2 are SEHNR and FQNEAQ (reference sequence). V lost 5 bases to trimming and J lost 7 bases, with 9 bases between them. The length of the CDR3 is 13 residues. The CDR3 spells CASSPGLNSPLHF. The CDR3 nucleotides are TGTGCCAGCAGCCCGGGACTAAATTCACCCCTCCACTTT.

This chain connects TRBV5-1 to TRBJ2-3; 7 bases are a match to TRBD2. The length of the CDR3 is 16 residues. The germline V gene has CDR1 SGHRS and CDR2 YFSETQ. V shed 2 bases and J 0 bases; nucleotides not matched to a gene: 6. CDR3 bases: TGCGCCAGCAGCTTTGAGCGGGGTTCGAGCACAGATACGCAGTATTTT. It encodes CASSFERGSSTDTQYF.

This clone was observed a single time. Since the CDR3 does not end with the conserved phenylalanine or tryptophan, this likely comes from a read error. No DNA is shown, since the ends of the CDR3 on it are uncertain; the CDR3 is the one TCRdb lists. The chain employs TRBV5-8 and TRBJ1-6; no DNA check was done on the table's D call, TRBD1. CDR1 is SGHTS, CDR2 YDEGEE, per germline. The CDR3 spans 12 amino acids, including both terminal residues. Here the CDR3 reads CASSLGDRSPQA.

The chain employs TRBV30 and TRBJ1-1; perhaps TRBD1 as D (5 bases). With 5 bases removed from V and 2 bases from J, the gap between germline ends came to 15 bases. CDR1 GTSNPN and CDR2 SVGIG come from the germline V gene (reference sequence). The CDR3 is made up of 14 amino acids. The CDR3 DNA sequence: TGTGCCTGGTCCATGGGGCGCAGCAACACTGAAGCTTTCTTT. It yields the protein CAWSMGRSNTEAFF.

The chain carries TRBV19 and TRBJ1-2, with 9 nucleotides matching TRBD1. This CDR3 is 14 amino acids long. Germline values: CDR1 LNHDA, CDR2 SQIVND (reference sequence). V was clipped by 8 bases and J by 5 bases; unmatched bases: 9. The CDR3 spells CASAGTGYEYGYTF. CDR3 in DNA: TGTGCCAGTGCCGGGACAGGGTATGAGTATGGCTACACCTTC.

The J gene is TRBJ1-2, the V gene TRBV11-2; TRBD1 matches at 8 bases. Germline loops: CDR1 SGHAT, CDR2 FQNNGV. The CDR3 has 14 amino acids. J gave up 3 bases and V 3 bases, and 3 bases lay outside the gene matches. The CDR3 region has the DNA TGTGCCAGCAGCTTCGGACAGGGTTACTATGGCTACACCTTC. Residues: CASSFGQGYYGYTF.

This clone was recorded only once. This chain connects TRBV6-5 to TRBJ2-7; D is possibly TRBD1 (5 bases). In germline, CDR1 is MNHEY, CDR2 SVGAGI. There are 15 residues in the CDR3. V was pared by 2 bases and J by 2 bases, with 13 bases between. The CDR3 bases are TGTGCCAGCAGTTACGTTGTAGGGGTGGCCTACGAGCAGTACTTC. Protein: CASSYVVGVAYEQYF.

The rearrangement links TRBV28 to TRBJ1-2; TRBD1 aligns across 9 bases. Germline assignment: CDR1 MDHEN and CDR2 SYDVKM. The CDR3 has 14 amino acids. The V segment lost 5 bases and the J segment 8 bases; nucleotides outside the gene matches: 9. The DNA for the CDR3 is TGTGCCAGCAGTCTACAGGGGGCGAGGGGCGGCTACACCTTC. This codes for CASSLQGARGGYTF.

The chain recombines TRBV6-1 with TRBJ1-4, with a tentative D call TRBD1 (6 bases). Deletions cut 6 bases from V and 7 bases from J, with 12 bases between. Germline CDR1 reads MNHNS; CDR2 reads SASEGT. This CDR3 has 13 amino acids. This CDR3 is CASRSGGGEKLFF. CDR3 sequence (DNA): TGTGCCAGCAGGTCGGGGGGCGGTGAAAAACTGTTTTTT.

The chain is built from TRBV6-5 and TRBJ1-6, with D perhaps matching TRBD1 (6 bases). The CDR3 length is 16 residues. Trimming cost V 0 bases and J 9 bases, with 15 bases left between them. CDR1 is MNHEY, CDR2 SVGAGI, per germline. The CDR3: CASSYSTGPRGSPLHF. As DNA, the CDR3 is TGTGCCAGCAGTTACTCCACCGGCCCCAGGGGTTCACCCCTCCACTTT.

The CDR3 reads CATMSGSYNEQFF. In DNA form, the CDR3 reads TGTGCCACCATGTCCGGGTCGTACAATGAGCAGTTCTTC. The genes are TRBV24-1 and TRBJ2-1; D unresolved. In germline, CDR1 is KGHDR, CDR2 SFDVKD. This CDR3 has 13 residues. V lost 8 bases to trimming and J lost 4 bases, with 11 bases between them.